This T cell receptor (beta chain) was observed in a study of HIV-infected patients and healthy controls. Follow-up blood was drawn about 14 weeks, roughly three months, after antiretroviral therapy began. All unsorted peripheral T cells were captured because whole blood was used without fractionation. cDNA was made from about 500 ng RNA using alpha and beta constant primers. Using multiplexing indices, alpha and beta chain libraries were generated apart by chain-specific third strand synthesis. TCRdb re-called the 5' RACE reads with MiXCR, one entry per CDR3 protein. This table has 8,000 to 9,500 distinct CDR3 sequences, about 9% appearing once. The CDR3 is made up of 15 amino acids. Trimming removed 5 bases from V and 0 bases from J, with 13 bases in between. The germline gives CDR1 SGHTA, CDR2 FQGTGA. This clonotype was seen repeatedly, ten times or more.

The chain recombines TRBV7-3 with TRBJ1-2; maybe TRBD1 (5 bases). The specimen comprised blood, sampled during antiretroviral therapy. This receptor was taken from an adult with HIV infection. CDR3 nucleotides: TGTGCCAGCAGCCCTGACAGCAATACTAACTATGGCTACACCTTC. It yields the protein CASSPDSNTNYGYTF.